This passage covers 9 T cell receptor beta chains from one sample sequenced in a study of blood T cell repertoires in COVID-19. Clones were read by immunoSEQ multiplex PCR, and TCRdb kept only the in-frame ones, dropping some. The sample consists of around 280,000 clones, 87% of them appearing once. The sample consisted of peripheral blood. All receptors derive from a woman in her forties or fifties who had recovered from COVID-19.

This clone has only one observation. V usage is TRBV5-1 and J usage is TRBJ2-2; the D gene is possibly TRBD2 (5 bases). The CDR3 has 15 residues. Trimming shortened V by 3 bases and J by 0 bases, and 9 bases separated the two germline ends. The germline V gene encodes CDR1 SGHRS and CDR2 YFSETQ. Here the CDR3 reads CASSSGLSNTGELFF. For the CDR3, the DNA is TGCGCCAGCAGCTCTGGACTCTCGAACACCGGGGAGCTGTTTTTT.

The rearrangement joins TRBV10-3 to TRBJ2-1; D unclear. CDR3 size: 14 residues. The germline gives CDR1 ENHRY, CDR2 SYGVKD. Between the trimmed V and J ends, which lost 6 bases and 4 bases, there was a span of 13 bases. CDR3 in DNA: TGTGCCATCAGAACAGATCAATCTTACAATGAGCAGTTCTTC. It is translated as CAIRTDQSYNEQFF.

This clone has just a few counts. The V and J genes are TRBV7-2 and TRBJ2-7, with 8 bases lining up with TRBD2. Germline V gene lookup returns CDR1 SGHTA and CDR2 FQGNSA. The trim removed 5 bases at V and 2 bases at J, leaving 11 bases unmatched. The CDR3 runs to 16 residues. The CDR3 protein is CASSLLGRGAAYEQYF. The CDR3 DNA sequence: TGTGCCAGCAGCCTACTGGGGCGGGGGGCCGCCTACGAGCAGTACTTC.

In its sample, this clone was seen once. The V call is TRBV11-2, the J call TRBJ1-4, with 7 bases aligning to TRBD1. Germline V lookup: CDR1 SGHAT, CDR2 FQNNGV. V was pared by 3 bases and J by 8 bases, with 6 bases of the junction left unmatched. The CDR3 length is 14 residues. The CDR3 region is CASSFTGVGEKLFF. The CDR3 coding sequence is TGTGCCAGCAGCTTCACAGGGGTAGGGGAAAAACTGTTTTTT.

This clone was counted between two and nine times. The rearrangement uses TRBV7-2 and TRBJ2-1; 8 positions match TRBD2. Germline lookup yields CDR1 SGHTA and CDR2 FQGNSA. V was clipped by 2 bases and J by 7 bases; unmatched bases: 4. This CDR3 comprises 14 residues. The DNA for the CDR3 is TGTGCCAGCAGCTTATTCCCGGGGGGGAATGAGCAGTTCTTC. Protein product: CASSLFPGGNEQFF.

This rearrangement joins TRBV7-3 to TRBJ1-1; tentative D call: TRBD1 (5 bases). This CDR3 has 14 amino acids. Looked up from germline, CDR1 is SGHTA and CDR2 is FQGTGA. V shed 2 bases and J shed 4 bases, with 11 bases lying between them. The CDR3 sequence is CASSLAGRTTEAFF. CDR3 nucleotide sequence: TGTGCCAGCAGCTTAGCAGGGAGGACCACTGAAGCTTTCTTT.

This clone was seen a few times. The chain recombines TRBV7-9 with TRBJ2-1; 7 bases map to TRBD2. This CDR3 is built from 14 residues. Germline lookup yields CDR1 SEHNR and CDR2 FQNEAQ (reference sequence). The V segment lost 7 bases and the J segment 9 bases; nucleotides outside the gene matches: 12. The CDR3 here is CASTTTGGSVEQFF. CDR3 nucleotides: TGTGCCAGCACCACTACGGGGGGTAGCGTTGAGCAGTTCTTC.

This clone showed up just once. This chain connects TRBV28 to TRBJ1-1, with 10 bases aligning to TRBD1. Germline-derived CDR1 and CDR2 are MDHEN and SYDVKM. Trimming at V came to 6 bases and at J to 3 bases, leaving 4 bases not matched to a gene. The CDR3 consists of 14 residues. In DNA form, the CDR3 reads TGTGCCAGCAGCTGGGGACAGGGGTACACTGAAGCTTTCTTT. Translated, it gives CASSWGQGYTEAFF.

V gene TRBV6-5 combines with J gene TRBJ2-1; 7 nucleotides match TRBD1. Germline CDR1 reads MNHEY; CDR2 reads SVGAGI. The CDR3 length is 16 residues. Trimming cost V 2 bases and J 4 bases; bases outside gene matches: 8. The CDR3 nucleotides are TGTGCCAGCAGTTACACCGGGACAGAACATTACAATGAGCAGTTCTTC. It translates to CASSYTGTEHYNEQFF.